This TCR beta chain was sequenced for a study of blood T cell repertoires in COVID-19. Whole-study context: Samples came from the United States, Italy and Spain, spanning acute and convalescent COVID-19. The analysed material was cDNA or gDNA that came from T cells, B-cell-depleted T cells, or PBMCs.

In the original analysis: From reference gene primer amplification, estimates of nucleated cell counts were derived. Method: immunoSEQ multiplex PCR; TCRdb's copy keeps in-frame clones and lacks some. Clonal size and the V and J genes are those of that table, whereas D and trimming came from the DNA. The table shows approximately 100,000 clones, with more than 75% occurring only once. This receptor was obtained from a human donor in a cohort sampled during active COVID-19. Material: peripheral blood.

Written as DNA, the CDR3 is TGTGCCAGCAGTTCCGGACAGGGAGGGCCCTTCTACACCTTC. Encoded protein: CASSSGQGGPFYTF. V usage is TRBV28 and J usage is TRBJ1-2; TRBD1 matches at 8 bases. This CDR3 region has 14 residues. Trimming removed 4 bases from V and 10 bases from J; junction bases left unmatched: 11. CDR1 is MDHEN, CDR2 SYDVKM, per germline.